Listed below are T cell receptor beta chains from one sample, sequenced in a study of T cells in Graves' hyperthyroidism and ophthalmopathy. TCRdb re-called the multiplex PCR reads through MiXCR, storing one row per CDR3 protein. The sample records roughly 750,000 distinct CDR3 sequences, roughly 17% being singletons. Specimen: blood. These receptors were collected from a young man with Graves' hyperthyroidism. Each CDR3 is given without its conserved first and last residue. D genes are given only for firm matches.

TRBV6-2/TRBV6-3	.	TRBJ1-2	ASRNRARINYGYT
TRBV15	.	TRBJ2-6	ATSRGTGGANVLT
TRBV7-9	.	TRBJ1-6	ASSLGTINSPLH
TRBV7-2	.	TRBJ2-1	ASSSPLASPGEQF
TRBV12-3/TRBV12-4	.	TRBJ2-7	ASSPGIYEQY
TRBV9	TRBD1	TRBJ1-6	ASSETVQGVYSPLH
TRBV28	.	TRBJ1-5	ASSLLRGKPQH
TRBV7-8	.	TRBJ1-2	ASSKWRAQTNYGYT
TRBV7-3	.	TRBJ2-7	ASSPQGGGLYEQY
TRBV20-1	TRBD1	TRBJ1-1	SARDAQGSRNTEAF
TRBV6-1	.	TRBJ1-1	ASRATRAF
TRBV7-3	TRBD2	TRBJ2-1	ASSPASGIDEQF
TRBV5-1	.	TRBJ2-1	ASSLDRPLYNEQF
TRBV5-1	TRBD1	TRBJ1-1	ASSPDRGGTEAF